The rows below give T cell receptor beta chains drawn from one sample of a study of blood T cells in healthy people across ages. TCRdb passed the 5' RACE reads through MiXCR, listing each CDR3 protein once. The sample has approximately 690,000 distinct CDR3 sequences, about 43% seen once. The sequenced sample consisted of blood. The receptor source for this set is a man of 80 years or more in good health. CDR3s include the opening cysteine and the closing phenylalanine or tryptophan. The D gene is left open where the match is weak. Size tells how often a clone was seen (once, few, many) or the class of an expanded clone, and some rows leave it out.

>TRBV6-4|NA|NA|TRBJ1-4
TGTGCCAGCAGTGACTGGGGCAGGGATGCAACTAATGAAAAACTGTTTTTT
CASSDWGRDATNEKLFF
>TRBV20-1|NA|TRBD2|TRBJ2-3
TGCAGTGCTAGGACTAGCCCAGATACGCAGTATTTT
CSARTSPDTQYF
>TRBV14|NA|NA|TRBJ1-1
TGTGCCAGCAGCCAAGATAGAACGCGGGTAAGGACTGAAGCTTTCTTT
CASSQDRTRVRTEAFF
>TRBV6-2/TRBV6-3|NA|TRBD2|TRBJ2-5
TGTGCCAGCAGTTTTTTGCGGGAGGGCCAGTACTTC
CASSFLREGQYF
>TRBV7-7|many|TRBD1|TRBJ2-2
TGTGCTAGCAGCCGGGACAGGGCCACCGGGGAGCTGTTTTTT
CASSRDRATGELFF
>TRBV2|NA|NA|TRBJ2-7
TGTGCCAGCAGTAATCCTAACAGAGCCTCCTACGAGCAGTACTTC
CASSNPNRASYEQYF
>TRBV7-9|many|NA|TRBJ1-2
TGTGCCACCCAACCTCAGGGGAGATATGGCTACACCTTC
CATQPQGRYGYTF
>TRBV7-2|NA|NA|TRBJ2-1
TGTGCCAGCAGCACCCCCAGGGGATATCGGGATCAGTTCTTC
CASSTPRGYRDQFF
>TRBV9|NA|NA|TRBJ2-7
TGTGCCAGCAGCGTAGGGCTAGTTCACGAGCAGTACTTC
CASSVGLVHEQYF
>TRBV12-3/TRBV12-4|NA|TRBD2|TRBJ2-2
TGTGCCAGCAGGGGAGGGGTTAGCAGGGAGCTGTTTTTT
CASRGGVSRELFF
>TRBV20-1|NA|NA|TRBJ2-5
TGCAGTGCTAGAGTGCATAAGGGGACCCAGTACTTC
CSARVHKGTQYF
>TRBV6-2/TRBV6-3|few|NA|TRBJ2-2
TGTGCCAGCAGTTCATGGGACGTGGGCACCGGGGAGCTGTTTTTT
CASSSWDVGTGELFF
>TRBV6-5|few|NA|TRBJ1-4
TGTGCCAGCAGTTGGGGTGGTGGAGCAACTAATGAAAAACTGTTTTTT
CASSWGGGATNEKLFF
>TRBV12-5|NA|TRBD2|TRBJ2-1
TGTGCTAGTGGTTTGGGGGCTAGCGGGGTCTCCTACAATGAGCAGTTCTTC
CASGLGASGVSYNEQFF
>TRBV6-5|NA|NA|TRBJ1-5
TGTGCCAGCAGTTGGGGGGTGAATCAGCCCCAGCATTTT
CASSWGVNQPQHF
>TRBV20-1|few|NA|TRBJ2-1
TGCAGTGCTAGAGAGGGTGGAGGCTGGGGCGATGAGCAGTTCTTC
CSAREGGGWGDEQFF
>TRBV28|NA|NA|TRBJ2-3
TGTGCCAGCAGCCACGAACAGGCGCAGTATTTT
CASSHEQAQYF
>TRBV6-2/TRBV6-3|few|NA|TRBJ1-5
TGTGCCAGCAGTTACTCGCCAGGGGCTACTCAGCCCCAGCATTTT
CASSYSPGATQPQHF
>TRBV20-1|NA|NA|TRBJ2-3
TGCAGTGCTCCTAGGCGGGCTTTCACAGATACGCAGTATTTT
CSAPRRAFTDTQYF
>TRBV6-6|NA|NA|TRBJ1-2
TGTGCCGGCGGAATCAGGGCCTCTAACTATGGCTACACCTTC
CAGGIRASNYGYTF
>TRBV7-2|NA|NA|TRBJ2-7
TGTGCCAGCAGCTCCAGTAACTACGAGCAGTACTTC
CASSSSNYEQYF
>TRBV7-2|once|NA|TRBJ2-3
TGTGCCAGCAACCTAAGGCTAGCGAACACAGATACGCAGTATTTT
CASNLRLANTDTQYF
>TRBV20-1|NA|NA|TRBJ1-2
TGCAGTGCTAGGACCAAGGCGTCCTATGGCTACACCTTC
CSARTKASYGYTF
>TRBV7-2|NA|NA|TRBJ2-7
TGTGCCAGCAGCGTAAGCCCGGGCTACAATGAGCAGTACTTC
CASSVSPGYNEQYF
>TRBV7-2|NA|NA|TRBJ2-7
TGTGCCAGCAGCAAACAGGGTGCCGGCTACAATGAGCAGTACTTC
CASSKQGAGYNEQYF
>TRBV20-1|NA|NA|TRBJ1-2
TGCAGTGCTCGCTCGGGGGACTATGGCTACACCTTC
CSARSGDYGYTF
>TRBV3-1|few|NA|TRBJ2-7
TGTGCCAGCAGCCAATCGTCGGCGGCCTACGAGCAGTACTTC
CASSQSSAAYEQYF
>TRBV4-1|NA|NA|TRBJ1-6
TGCGCCAGCAGCCAAGTGCCTAATTCACCCCTCCACTTT
CASSQVPNSPLHF
>TRBV7-2|many|NA|TRBJ2-1
TGTGCCAGCAGCTTAGCGCGACATGAGCAGTTCTTC
CASSLARHEQFF
>TRBV5-6|NA|NA|TRBJ1-3
TGTGCCAGCAGCTTGGGCTGCGGAAACACCATATATTTT
CASSLGCGNTIYF
>TRBV23-1|NA|TRBD1|TRBJ1-1
TGCGCCAGCAGTCAACCGGCCGAGGGACAGACTAACACTGAAGCTTTCTTT
CASSQPAEGQTNTEAFF
>TRBV10-3|NA|NA|TRBJ2-1
TGTGCCATCTGGGGCGGGGAGTACAATGAGCAGTTCTTC
CAIWGGEYNEQFF
>TRBV20-1|NA|NA|TRBJ2-1
TGCAGTGCTAGACCCCAAGGGGCATCACGACACAATGAGCAGTTCTTC
CSARPQGASRHNEQFF
>TRBV20-1|NA|NA|TRBJ1-6
TGCAGTGCAGCAGGAGGATCATCACCCCTCCACTTT
CSAAGGSSPLHF
>TRBV5-1|NA|TRBD1|TRBJ2-2
TGCGCCAGCAGCTTGGAGGGGACAGGGGTGACCGGGGAGCTGTTTTTT
CASSLEGTGVTGELFF
>TRBV9|once|NA|TRBJ2-4
TGTGCCAGCAGGGGGGACGGGAACATTCAGTACTTC
CASRGDGNIQYF
>TRBV20-1|few|NA|TRBJ2-7
TGCAGTGCTGGCCTGCAGCAGGCCTACAATGAGCAGTACTTC
CSAGLQQAYNEQYF
>TRBV5-1|NA|NA|TRBJ2-1
TGCGCCAGCAGCCCCACGACAGGGAGGGGGGGTGAGCAGTTCTTC
CASSPTTGRGGEQFF
>TRBV6-2/TRBV6-3|NA|TRBD1|TRBJ1-4
TGTGCCAGCAGTTCCTCCGGGACAGGGCGTGAAAAACTGTTTTTT
CASSSSGTGREKLFF